A selection of T cell receptor beta chains follows, all from one sample in a study of vaccination and CD4 T cells after COVID-19. No antigen has been assigned to these receptors. TCRdb reanalysed the PCR reads using MiXCR and keeps one entry per CDR3 protein. The sample has about 13,000 distinct CDR3 sequences; 25% to 30% are singletons. The sequencing here drew on CD4+ T cells from blood, cultured in vitro, taken before SARS-CoV-2 vaccination. The receptors come from a human donor who received a COVID-19 vaccine. The CDR3 runs from the conserved cysteine through the conserved F or W. D genes are given only for firm matches. A clone size is listed for some rows: how often the clone was seen (once, few, many), or a class if it is expanded.

>NA|TRBJ1-3|TRBV20-1|medium-sized
TGCAGTGCTGTCAAGGCAGAAGCTGGAAACACCATATATTTT
CSAVKAEAGNTIYF
>NA|TRBJ2-5|TRBV11-3|few
TGTGCCAGCAGCTTAGCAGGGTCCCAAGAGACCCAGTACTTC
CASSLAGSQETQYF
>TRBD1|TRBJ2-5|TRBV5-4|few
TGTGCCAGTGACTCGGGACAGGGTACGGAGACCCAGTACTTC
CASDSGQGTETQYF
>NA|TRBJ2-7|TRBV20-1|few
TGCAGTGCTAGCCCGGGGATCGATATCTCCTACGAGCAGTACTTC
CSASPGIDISYEQYF
>NA|TRBJ2-7|TRBV24-1|hyperexpanded
TGTGCCACCAGTGATGCTACAGGGATAAAGGGCGAGCAGTACTTC
CATSDATGIKGEQYF
>NA|TRBJ2-3|TRBV5-1|NA
TGCGCCAGCAGCCCGGGATTTCGACAGAGCACAGATACGCAGTATTTT
CASSPGFRQSTDTQYF
>TRBD1|TRBJ2-7|TRBV20-1|few
TGCAGTGCGGAGACAGGGCGTTTCGAGCAGTACTTC
CSAETGRFEQYF
>TRBD1|TRBJ1-6|TRBV7-2|NA
TGTGCCAGCAGCCCGAGACAGGGCACGTCGCCCCTCCACTTT
CASSPRQGTSPLHF
>TRBD1|TRBJ1-2|TRBV24-1|NA
TGTGCCACCTCGGACAGGGAAAGAAATGGCTACATCTTC
CATSDRERNGYIF
>NA|TRBJ2-7|TRBV7-9|NA
TGTGCCAGCAGCTTAGCGGATCTGCTTGAGTTGCAGTACTTC
CASSLADLLELQYF
>NA|TRBJ1-3|TRBV5-4|NA
TGTGCCAGCAGCTTGGAACCAGGGCCAGACTCTGGAAACACCATATATTTT
CASSLEPGPDSGNTIYF
>TRBD1|TRBJ1-2|TRBV5-5|NA
TGTGCCAGCAGCTTGGACAGGGGAGAACTCTATGGCTACACCTTC
CASSLDRGELYGYTF
>NA|TRBJ2-4|TRBV4-1|once
TGCGCCAGCAGCCAAGAGGGGGCTGGGGGCTTGGACATTCAGTACTTC
CASSQEGAGGLDIQYF
>TRBD1|TRBJ2-2|TRBV7-3|few
TGTGCCAGCAGCGGAGGTGGGACAGTGAACACCGGGGAGCTGTTTTTT
CASSGGGTVNTGELFF
>TRBD2|TRBJ2-7|TRBV4-2|NA
TGTGCCAGCAGCCGACCGGGACTAACCTACGAGCAGTACTTC
CASSRPGLTYEQYF
>TRBD1|TRBJ1-4|TRBV14|NA
TGTGCCAGCAGCCAAGTAAACCTACCGGGACAGCCTAATGAAAAACTGTTTTTT
CASSQVNLPGQPNEKLFF
>TRBD2|TRBJ2-2|TRBV10-3|NA
TGTGCCATCAGCGCGACTAGCGTATACACCGGGGAGCTGTTTTTT
CAISATSVYTGELFF
>NA|TRBJ1-3|TRBV18|NA
TGTGCCAGCTCACCGGGGAGAGACTCTGGAAACACCATATATTTT
CASSPGRDSGNTIYF
>TRBD1|TRBJ2-5|TRBV12-5|few
TGTGCTAGTGGACAACAGGGGGTCGTGGAGGAGACCCAGTACTTC
CASGQQGVVEETQYF
>NA|TRBJ2-2|TRBV5-1|NA
TGCGCCAGCAGCTTTACCGGGGCCGGGGAGCTGTTTTTT
CASSFTGAGELFF
>NA|TRBJ1-1|TRBV20-1|NA
TGCAGTGCCCTCCGAGGGGGTTTGAGCACTGAAGCTTTCTTT
CSALRGGLSTEAFF
>NA|TRBJ1-4|TRBV20-1|NA
TGCAGTGCTATGAGTGACTCGGGGGAAAAACTGTTTTTT
CSAMSDSGEKLFF
>NA|TRBJ2-5|TRBV5-1|NA
TGCGCCAGCAGCATAAACAGGGGAGGAGAGACCCAGTACTTC
CASSINRGGETQYF
>NA|TRBJ1-1|TRBV7-9|medium-sized
TGTGCCAGCGCACTGGGGGCGTCCCACACTGAAGCTTTCTTT
CASALGASHTEAFF
>TRBD2|TRBJ2-5|TRBV7-8|NA
TGTGCCAGCAGCTTAGGACTAGCGGGAGTGTACCAAGAGACCCAGTACTTC
CASSLGLAGVYQETQYF
>TRBD1|TRBJ1-2|TRBV6-2/TRBV6-3|few
TGTGCCAGCAGCCTCACAGGGGGCTATGGCTACACCTTC
CASSLTGGYGYTF
>NA|TRBJ2-3|TRBV30|NA
TGTGCCTGGAGTGATTGGGGGACCTCAATCTTCACAGATACGCAGTATTTT
CAWSDWGTSIFTDTQYF
>TRBD1|TRBJ1-6|TRBV24-1|few
TGTGCCACCAGTGTGGTGAAAAACAGGGGTTATAATTCACCCCTCCACTTT
CATSVVKNRGYNSPLHF
>TRBD2|TRBJ2-1|TRBV19|NA
TGTGCCAGTAGAACGGGACTAGCGGAATACAATGAGCAGTTCTTC
CASRTGLAEYNEQFF
>TRBD1|TRBJ1-4|TRBV6-1|NA
TGTGCCAGCAATAAAAGGGACCCTGGGACAGAGTCAACTAATGAAAAACTGTTTTTT
CASNKRDPGTESTNEKLFF
>NA|TRBJ2-5|TRBV20-1|NA
TGCAGTGCTAGAGCTGGGGCGCGAGAGACCCAGTACTTC
CSARAGARETQYF
>NA|TRBJ2-6|TRBV7-3|few
TGTGCCAGCAGCTTGGCTCCCTCTGGGGCCAACGTCCTGACTTTC
CASSLAPSGANVLTF
>TRBD1|TRBJ1-1|TRBV5-1|NA
TGCGCCAGCAGCTTAAGGACAGGGAACACTGAAGCTTTCTTT
CASSLRTGNTEAFF
>TRBD1|TRBJ1-2|TRBV5-1|NA
TGCGCCAGCAGCTTGGAACCGGACAGGGACGATGGCTACACCTTC
CASSLEPDRDDGYTF
>NA|TRBJ1-4|TRBV28|NA
TGTGCCACAGGTCCCTTGGGAGAAAAACTGTTTTTT
CATGPLGEKLFF
>NA|TRBJ1-2|TRBV6-5|few
TGTGCCAGCAGTTACTCCAGGACAGCCCTGGGTGGCTACACCTTC
CASSYSRTALGGYTF
>NA|TRBJ1-3|TRBV19|few
TGTGCCAGTAGTATAGGGGCCGGCTCTGGAAACACCATATATTTT
CASSIGAGSGNTIYF
>NA|TRBJ1-1|TRBV18|NA
TGTGCCAGCTCACCTACATCGACAGTTGAAGCTTTCTTT
CASSPTSTVEAFF
>NA|TRBJ2-1|TRBV4-1|NA
TGCGCCAGCAGCCAAGGGACAGCAGAGCCCTACTACAATGAGCAGTTCTTC
CASSQGTAEPYYNEQFF
>TRBD2|TRBJ2-1|TRBV20-1|few
TGCAGTGCTGGCCTGACTAGCGGGGCTTTCAATGAGCAGTTCTTC
CSAGLTSGAFNEQFF
>NA|TRBJ2-2|TRBV12-3/TRBV12-4|NA
TGTGCCAGCAGATCAACCCCGGGTTTCGGGGAGCTGTTTTTT
CASRSTPGFGELFF
>NA|TRBJ1-1|TRBV19|few
TGTGCCAGTAGTATAGATCGGGCAGTCATGAACACTGAAGCTTTCTTT
CASSIDRAVMNTEAFF
>NA|TRBJ2-4|TRBV21-1|NA
TGTGCCAGCAGCCCCTCCGAGAGGGGAAACATTCAGTACTTC
CASSPSERGNIQYF
>NA|TRBJ1-1|TRBV19|once
TGTGCCAGTAGTATTGAAGGCCTGAACACTGAAGCTTTCTTT
CASSIEGLNTEAFF
>NA|TRBJ2-7|TRBV7-3|few
TGTGCCAGCAGCTTGGGCGTTCCCTACGAGCAGTACTTC
CASSLGVPYEQYF
>TRBD1|TRBJ1-2|TRBV24-1|NA
TGTGCCACCAGTAGGGCAGGGGGCCGTGGCTACACCTTC
CATSRAGGRGYTF
>NA|TRBJ1-4|TRBV2|few
TGTGCCAGCAGTGAAGCGGATTCTCGGGGAAAACTGTTTTTT
CASSEADSRGKLFF
>TRBD2|TRBJ2-3|TRBV6-2/TRBV6-3|NA
TGTGCCAGCAGTACTCACTCTCCCGAAAGCGGGGGAAGCACAGATACGCAGTATTTT
CASSTHSPESGGSTDTQYF
>NA|TRBJ1-5|TRBV6-1|NA
TGTGCCAGCAGAAAACAGGGTACGGGCAATCAGCCCCAGCGTTTT
CASRKQGTGNQPQRF
>NA|TRBJ1-6|TRBV6-1|few
TGTGCCAGCACCCCTCAGACCGTCGCTTCACCCCTCCACTTT
CASTPQTVASPLHF
>TRBD1|TRBJ2-7|TRBV6-5|few
TGTGCCAGCAGTTCCTACGGGACAGGGGGGCACGAGCAGTACTTC
CASSSYGTGGHEQYF
>NA|TRBJ1-2|TRBV11-3|few
TGTGCCAGCAGCCCGAATTCATATGGCTACACCTTC
CASSPNSYGYTF
>NA|TRBJ1-1|TRBV19|once
TGTGCCAGTAGTTCCCTAACAGGGAACACTGAAGCTTTCTTT
CASSSLTGNTEAFF
>NA|TRBJ1-3|TRBV5-6|NA
TGTGCCAGCAGCAGACCTCAGGACATTTTCTCTGGAAACACCATATATTTT
CASSRPQDIFSGNTIYF